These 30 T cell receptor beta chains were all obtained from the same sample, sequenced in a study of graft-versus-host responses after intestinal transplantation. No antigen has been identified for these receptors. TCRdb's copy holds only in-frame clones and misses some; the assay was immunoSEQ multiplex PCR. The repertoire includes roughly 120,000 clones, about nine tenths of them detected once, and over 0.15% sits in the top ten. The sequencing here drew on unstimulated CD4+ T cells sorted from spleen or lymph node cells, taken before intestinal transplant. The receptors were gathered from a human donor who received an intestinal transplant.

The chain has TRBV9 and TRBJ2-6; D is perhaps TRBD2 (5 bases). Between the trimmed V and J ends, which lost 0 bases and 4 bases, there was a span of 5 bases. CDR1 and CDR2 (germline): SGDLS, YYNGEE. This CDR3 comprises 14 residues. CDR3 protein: CASSVAGGANVLTF. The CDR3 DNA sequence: TGTGCCAGCAGCGTAGCGGGGGGGGCCAACGTCCTGACTTTC. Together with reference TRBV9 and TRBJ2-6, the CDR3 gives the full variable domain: DSGVTQTPKHLITATGQRVTLRCSPRSGDLSVYWYQQSLDQGLQFLIQYYNGEERAKGNILERFSAQQFPDLHSELNLSSLELGDSALYFCASSVAGGANVLTFGAGSRLTVL.

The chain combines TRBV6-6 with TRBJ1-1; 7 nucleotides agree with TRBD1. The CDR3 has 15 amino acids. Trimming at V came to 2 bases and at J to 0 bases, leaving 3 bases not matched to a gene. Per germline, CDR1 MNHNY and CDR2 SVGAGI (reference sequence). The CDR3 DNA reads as TGTGCCAGCAGTTACGCGACAGGGATGAACACTGAAGCTTTCTTT. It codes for CASSYATGMNTEAFF.

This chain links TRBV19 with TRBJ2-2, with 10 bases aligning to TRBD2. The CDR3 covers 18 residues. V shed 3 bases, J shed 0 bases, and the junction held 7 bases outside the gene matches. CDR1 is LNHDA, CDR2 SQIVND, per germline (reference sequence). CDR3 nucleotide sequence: TGTGCCAGTAGTATGCAGCGGGGGGGGATCGCGAACACCGGGGAGCTGTTTTTT. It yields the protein CASSMQRGGIANTGELFF. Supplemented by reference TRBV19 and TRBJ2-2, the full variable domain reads DGGITQSPKYLFRKEGQNVTLSCEQNLNHDAMYWYRQDPGQGLRLIYYSQIVNDFQKGDIAEGYSVSREKKESFPLTVTSAQKNPTAFYLCASSMQRGGIANTGELFFGEGSRLTVL.

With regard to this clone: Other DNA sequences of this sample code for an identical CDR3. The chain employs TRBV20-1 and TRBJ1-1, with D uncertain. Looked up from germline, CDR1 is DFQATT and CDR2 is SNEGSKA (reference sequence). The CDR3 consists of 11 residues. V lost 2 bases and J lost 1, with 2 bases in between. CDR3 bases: TGCAGTGCTAGACGGAACACTGAAGCTTTCTTT. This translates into CSARRNTEAFF.

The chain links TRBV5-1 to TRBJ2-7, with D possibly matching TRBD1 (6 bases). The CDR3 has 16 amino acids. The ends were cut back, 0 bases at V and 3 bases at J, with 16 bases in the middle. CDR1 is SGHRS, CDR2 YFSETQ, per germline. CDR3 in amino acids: CASSLALTGPGYEQYF. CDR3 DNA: TGCGCCAGCAGCTTGGCCTTGACAGGCCCAGGCTACGAGCAGTACTTC.

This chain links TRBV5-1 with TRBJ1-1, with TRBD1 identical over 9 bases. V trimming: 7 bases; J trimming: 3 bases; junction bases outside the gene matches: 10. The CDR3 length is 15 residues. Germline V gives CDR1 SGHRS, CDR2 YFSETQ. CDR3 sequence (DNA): TGCGCCAGCTCAAACACCGGGACAGGGTACACTGAAGCTTTCTTT. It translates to CASSNTGTGYTEAFF.

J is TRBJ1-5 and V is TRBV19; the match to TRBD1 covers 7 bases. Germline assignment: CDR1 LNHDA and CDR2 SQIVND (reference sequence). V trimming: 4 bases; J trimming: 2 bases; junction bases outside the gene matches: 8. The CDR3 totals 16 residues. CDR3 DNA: TGTGCCAGTAGTAAAAACAGGGGAGCGGGCAATCAGCCCCAGCATTTT. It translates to CASSKNRGAGNQPQHF.

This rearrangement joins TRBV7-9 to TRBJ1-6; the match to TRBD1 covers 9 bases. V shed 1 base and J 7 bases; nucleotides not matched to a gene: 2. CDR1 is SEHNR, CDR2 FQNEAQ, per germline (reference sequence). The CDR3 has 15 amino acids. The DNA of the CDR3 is TGTGCCAGCAGCTTAGTGGGACAGGGCAATTCACCCCTCCACTTT. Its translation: CASSLVGQGNSPLHF.

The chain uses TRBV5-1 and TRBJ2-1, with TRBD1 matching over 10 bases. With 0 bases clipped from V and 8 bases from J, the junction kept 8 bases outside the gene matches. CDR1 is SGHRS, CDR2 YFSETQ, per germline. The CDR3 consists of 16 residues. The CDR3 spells CASSLGGGTGEDEQFF. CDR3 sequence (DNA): TGCGCCAGCAGCTTGGGGGGCGGGACAGGGGAGGATGAGCAGTTCTTC.

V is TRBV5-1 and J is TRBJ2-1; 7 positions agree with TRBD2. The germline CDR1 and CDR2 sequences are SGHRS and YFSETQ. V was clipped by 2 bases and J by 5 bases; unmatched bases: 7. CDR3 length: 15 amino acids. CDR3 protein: CASSFGTTLDNEQFF. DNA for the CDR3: TGCGCCAGCAGCTTCGGGACTACCCTGGACAATGAGCAGTTCTTC.

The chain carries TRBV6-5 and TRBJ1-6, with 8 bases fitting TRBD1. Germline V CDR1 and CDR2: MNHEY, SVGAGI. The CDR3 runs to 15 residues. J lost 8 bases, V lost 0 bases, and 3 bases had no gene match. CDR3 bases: TGTGCCAGCAGTTACTCCGGGACAGGCTATTCACCCCTCCACTTT. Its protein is CASSYSGTGYSPLHF.

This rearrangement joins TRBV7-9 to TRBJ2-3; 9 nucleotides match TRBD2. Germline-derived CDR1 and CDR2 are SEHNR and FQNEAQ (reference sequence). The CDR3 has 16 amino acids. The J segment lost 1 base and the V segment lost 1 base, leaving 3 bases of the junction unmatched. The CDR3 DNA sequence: TGTGCCAGCAGCTTAGGGGTAGCGGGGGGCACAGATACGCAGTATTTT. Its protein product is CASSLGVAGGTDTQYF.

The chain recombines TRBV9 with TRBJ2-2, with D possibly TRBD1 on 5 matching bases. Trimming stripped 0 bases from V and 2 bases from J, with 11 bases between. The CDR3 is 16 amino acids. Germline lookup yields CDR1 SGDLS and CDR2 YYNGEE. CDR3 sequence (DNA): TGTGCCAGCAGCGTAGCGCAGGGTGCCAACACCGGGGAGCTGTTTTTT. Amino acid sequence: CASSVAQGANTGELFF.

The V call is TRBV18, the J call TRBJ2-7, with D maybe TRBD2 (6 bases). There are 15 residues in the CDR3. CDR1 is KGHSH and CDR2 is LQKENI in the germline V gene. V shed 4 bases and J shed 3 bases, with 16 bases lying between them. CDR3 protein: CASSQEGGPLYEQYF. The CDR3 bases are TGTGCCAGCTCACAAGAGGGAGGCCCACTCTACGAGCAGTACTTC. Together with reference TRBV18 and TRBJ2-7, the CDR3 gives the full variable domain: NAGVMQNPRHLVRRRGQEARLRCSPMKGHSHVYWYRQLPEEGLKFMVYLQKENIIDESGMPKERFSAEFPKEGPSILRIQQVVRGDSAAYFCASSQEGGPLYEQYFGPGTRLTVT.

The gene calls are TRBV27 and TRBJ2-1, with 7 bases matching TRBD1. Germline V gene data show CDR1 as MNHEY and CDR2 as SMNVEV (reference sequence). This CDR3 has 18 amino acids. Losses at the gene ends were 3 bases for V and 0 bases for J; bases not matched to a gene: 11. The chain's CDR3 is CASSFSLDRVTSYNEQFF. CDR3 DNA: TGTGCCAGCAGTTTCAGCCTCGACAGGGTTACCTCCTACAATGAGCAGTTCTTC.

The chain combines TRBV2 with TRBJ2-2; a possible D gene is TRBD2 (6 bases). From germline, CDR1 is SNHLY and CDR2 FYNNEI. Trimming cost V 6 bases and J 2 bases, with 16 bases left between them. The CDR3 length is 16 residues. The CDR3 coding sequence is TGTGCCAGCAGGGACTACGGGGAACCTAACACCGGGGAGCTGTTTTTT. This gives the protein CASRDYGEPNTGELFF.

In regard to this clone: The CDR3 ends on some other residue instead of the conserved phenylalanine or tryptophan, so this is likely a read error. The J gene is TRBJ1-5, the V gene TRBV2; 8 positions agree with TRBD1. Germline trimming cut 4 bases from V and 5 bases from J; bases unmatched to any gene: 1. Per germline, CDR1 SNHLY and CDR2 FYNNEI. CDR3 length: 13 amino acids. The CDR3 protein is CASSGQGYQPQHL. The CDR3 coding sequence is TGTGCCAGCAGTGGACAGGGGTATCAGCCCCAGCATCTT.

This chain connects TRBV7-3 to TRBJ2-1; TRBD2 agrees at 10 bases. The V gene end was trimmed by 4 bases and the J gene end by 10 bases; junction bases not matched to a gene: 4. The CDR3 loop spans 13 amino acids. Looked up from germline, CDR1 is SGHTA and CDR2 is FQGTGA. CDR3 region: CASSSSGRGEQFF. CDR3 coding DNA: TGTGCCAGCAGCTCTAGCGGGAGAGGCGAGCAGTTCTTC.

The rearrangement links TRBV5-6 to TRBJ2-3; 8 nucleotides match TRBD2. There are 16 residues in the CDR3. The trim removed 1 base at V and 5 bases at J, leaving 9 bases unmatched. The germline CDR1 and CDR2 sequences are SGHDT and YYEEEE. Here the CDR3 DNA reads TGTGCCAGCAGCTTGACTAGCGGAACTCCCGGAGATACGCAGTATTTT. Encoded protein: CASSLTSGTPGDTQYF. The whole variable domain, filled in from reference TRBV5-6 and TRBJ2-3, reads DAGVTQSPTHLIKTRGQQVTLRCSPKSGHDTVSWYQQALGQGPQFIFQYYEEEERQRGNFPDRFSGHQFPNYSSELNVNALLLGDSALYLCASSLTSGTPGDTQYFGPGTRLTVL.

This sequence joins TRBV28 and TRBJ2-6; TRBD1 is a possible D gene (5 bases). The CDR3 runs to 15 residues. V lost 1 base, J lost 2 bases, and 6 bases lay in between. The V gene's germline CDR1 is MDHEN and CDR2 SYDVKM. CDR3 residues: CASSLSGTGANVLTF. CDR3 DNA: TGTGCCAGCAGTTTATCAGGGACTGGGGCCAACGTCCTGACTTTC.

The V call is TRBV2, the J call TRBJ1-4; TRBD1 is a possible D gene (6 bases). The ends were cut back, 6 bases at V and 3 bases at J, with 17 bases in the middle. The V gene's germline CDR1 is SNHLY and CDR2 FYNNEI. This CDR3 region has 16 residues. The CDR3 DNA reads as TGTGCCAGCAGCGCTTACAGGGCAGGGTCTAATGAAAAACTGTTTTTT. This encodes CASSAYRAGSNEKLFF.

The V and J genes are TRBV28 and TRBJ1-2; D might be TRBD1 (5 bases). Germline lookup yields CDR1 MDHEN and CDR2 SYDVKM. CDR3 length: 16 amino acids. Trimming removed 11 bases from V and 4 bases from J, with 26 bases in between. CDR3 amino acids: CAAEPLTGQIGYGYTF. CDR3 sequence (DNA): TGTGCCGCCGAACCATTAACCGGACAAATCGGCTATGGCTACACCTTC.

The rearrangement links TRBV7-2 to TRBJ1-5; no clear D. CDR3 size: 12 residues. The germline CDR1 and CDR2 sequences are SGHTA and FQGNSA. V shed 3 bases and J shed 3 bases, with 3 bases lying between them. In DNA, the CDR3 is TGTGCCAGCAGCTTTTACAATCAGCCCCAGCATTTT. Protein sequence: CASSFYNQPQHF. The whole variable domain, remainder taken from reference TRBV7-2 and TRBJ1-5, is GAGVSQSPSNKVTEKGKDVELRCDPISGHTALYWYRQSLGQGLEFLIYFQGNSAPDKSGLPSDRFSAERTGGSVSTLTIQRTQQEDSAVYLCASSFYNQPQHFGDGTRLSIL.

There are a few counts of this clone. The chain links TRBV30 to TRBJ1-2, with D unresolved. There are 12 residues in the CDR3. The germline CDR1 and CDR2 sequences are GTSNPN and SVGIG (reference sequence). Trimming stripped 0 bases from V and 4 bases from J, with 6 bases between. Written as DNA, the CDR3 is TGTGCCTGGAGTGTTCCCGGCTATGGCTACACCTTC. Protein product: CAWSVPGYGYTF.

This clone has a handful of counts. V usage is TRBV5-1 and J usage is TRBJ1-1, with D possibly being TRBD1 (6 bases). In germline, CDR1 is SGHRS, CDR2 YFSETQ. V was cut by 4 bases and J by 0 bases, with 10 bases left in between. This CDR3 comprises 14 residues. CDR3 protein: CASSGGQLNTEAFF. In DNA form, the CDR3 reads TGCGCCAGCAGCGGCGGACAGTTGAACACTGAAGCTTTCTTT.

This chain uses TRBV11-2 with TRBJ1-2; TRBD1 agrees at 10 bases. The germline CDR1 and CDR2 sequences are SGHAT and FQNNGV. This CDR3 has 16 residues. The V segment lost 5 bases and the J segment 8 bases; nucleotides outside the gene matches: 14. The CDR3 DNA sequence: TGTGCCAGCAGCCGAGATGACAGGGGGCGATTGGGAGGCTACACCTTC. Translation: CASSRDDRGRLGGYTF.

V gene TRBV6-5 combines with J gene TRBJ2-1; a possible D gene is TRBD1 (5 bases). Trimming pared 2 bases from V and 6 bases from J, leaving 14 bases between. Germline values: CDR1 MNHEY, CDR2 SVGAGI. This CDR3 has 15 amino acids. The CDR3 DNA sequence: TGTGCCAGCAGTTACCGCGCGACAGCTTTCAATGAGCAGTTCTTC. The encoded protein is CASSYRATAFNEQFF.

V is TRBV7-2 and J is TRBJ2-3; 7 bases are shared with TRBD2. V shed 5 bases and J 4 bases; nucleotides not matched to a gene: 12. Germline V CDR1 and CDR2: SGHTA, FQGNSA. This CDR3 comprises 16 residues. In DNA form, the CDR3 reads TGTGCCAGCAGCCCGAGACTAGCTGTTGCGTCAGATACGCAGTATTTT. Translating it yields CASSPRLAVASDTQYF.

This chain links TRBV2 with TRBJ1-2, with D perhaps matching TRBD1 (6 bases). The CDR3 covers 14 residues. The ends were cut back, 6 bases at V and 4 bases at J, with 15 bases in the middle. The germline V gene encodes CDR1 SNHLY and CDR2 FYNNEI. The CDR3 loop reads CASRRTETVYGYTF. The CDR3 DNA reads TGTGCCAGCAGGAGGACAGAAACTGTCTATGGCTACACCTTC.

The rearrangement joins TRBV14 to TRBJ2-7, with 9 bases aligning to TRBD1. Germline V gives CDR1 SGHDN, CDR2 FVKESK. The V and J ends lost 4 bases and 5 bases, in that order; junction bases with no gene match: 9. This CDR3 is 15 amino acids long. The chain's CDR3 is CASSRRGQGKDEQYF. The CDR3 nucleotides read TGTGCCAGCAGCCGTCGGGGACAGGGTAAGGACGAGCAGTACTTC.